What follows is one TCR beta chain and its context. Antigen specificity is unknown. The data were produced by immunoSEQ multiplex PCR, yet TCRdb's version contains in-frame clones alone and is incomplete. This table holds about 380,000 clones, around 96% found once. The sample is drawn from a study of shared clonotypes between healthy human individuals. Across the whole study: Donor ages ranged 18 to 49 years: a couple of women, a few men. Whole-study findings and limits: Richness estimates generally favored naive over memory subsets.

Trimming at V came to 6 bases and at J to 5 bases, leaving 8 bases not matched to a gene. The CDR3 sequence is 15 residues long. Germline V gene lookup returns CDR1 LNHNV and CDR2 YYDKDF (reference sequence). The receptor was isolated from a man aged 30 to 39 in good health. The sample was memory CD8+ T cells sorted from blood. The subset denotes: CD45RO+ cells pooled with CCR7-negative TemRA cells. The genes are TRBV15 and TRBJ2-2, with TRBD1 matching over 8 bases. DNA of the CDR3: TGTGCCACCAGGAACCCGACAGGGGCAACCGGGGAGCTGTTTTTT. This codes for CATRNPTGATGELFF.